These 2 T cell receptor beta chains were sequenced from one sample in a study of cytotoxic CD8 clonotypes in ibrutinib-treated CLL (dated by TCRdb to the early 2020s). The time point label, as the study defines it: progressive disease on ibrutinib. Library preparation used the immunoSEQ multiplex PCR assay. In TCRdb, the immuneACCESS table is reduced to in-frame sequences with V and J assigned. These tables do not hold every clone; where another copy was compared, an unresolved V gene accounts for under half, and the others remain unexplained. The sample records about 72,000 clones, around 81% of which are singletons. Of the sample, around 7.7% is held by the ten largest clones. Material: PBMCs, obtained at disease progression, from a patient treated with ibrutinib. The receptors derive from a human donor with chronic lymphocytic leukemia.

The chain recombines TRBV28 with TRBJ2-7; a possible D gene is TRBD1 (5 bases). V was cut by 6 bases and J by 2 bases, with 11 bases left in between. The CDR3 covers 13 residues. Germline CDR1 and CDR2: MDHEN and SYDVKM. CDR3 protein: CASRPPTAYEQYF. DNA of the CDR3: TGTGCCAGCAGACCGCCGACAGCCTACGAGCAGTACTTC.

The chain joins TRBV19 to TRBJ1-4; D is undetermined. This CDR3 comprises 17 residues. Germline V lookup: CDR1 LNHDA, CDR2 SQIVND (reference sequence). V dropped 5 bases and J dropped 3 bases, with 19 bases sitting between them. The CDR3 is CASSPPRQSAANEKLFF. The CDR3 DNA is TGTGCCAGTAGTCCTCCGAGACAATCCGCAGCTAATGAAAAACTGTTTTTT.